The clone carrying this T cell receptor beta chain has only one observation. Its target is unknown. This sample stems from a study of blood T cells in healthy people across ages. Findings of the study overall: Investigators viewed diversity estimates from one million T cells as underestimates, the study reported. A greater number of naive CD4+ cells and higher diversity distinguished long-lived donors from aged donors. Strong correlation existed between TCR beta diversity and naive T cell percentage.

Sample-barcoded 5' priming and a J-beta primer mix drove a second PCR of roughly 7 to 11 cycles. With 12 random nucleotides, a template-switch adaptor tagged each individual cDNA molecule. TCRdb reanalysed the 5' RACE reads using MiXCR and keeps one entry per CDR3 protein. The table lists 650,000 to 700,000 distinct CDR3 sequences, more than 45% of them singletons. Trimming removed 0 bases from V and 3 bases from J, with 12 bases in between. The CDR3 contains 15 residues. CDR1 and CDR2 from the germline V gene are SGHDN and FVKESK. The sample comprised blood. The chain has TRBV14 and TRBJ2-7, with D possibly TRBD1 on 6 matching bases. The source is a woman older than 75 in good health. The CDR3 region is CASSQESNRVYEQYF. The CDR3, as DNA: TGTGCCAGCAGCCAAGAAAGTAACAGGGTCTACGAGCAGTACTTC.